A single count supports the clone carrying this T cell receptor (beta chain). Germline CDR1 MGHRA, CDR2 YSYEKL. CDR3 length: 14 residues. Deletions cut 0 bases from V and 3 bases from J, with 6 bases between. Measured with immunoSEQ multiplex PCR; TCRdb has only the in-frame clones, and not every one. Here the sample spans 90,000 to 120,000 clones, about nine tenths being singletons. The sample is drawn from a study of T cell responses to AZD1222 COVID-19 vaccine. Sequences were derived from peripheral blood, sampled on day 0 of AZD1222 vaccination. The source is an adult in good health. The chain couples TRBV4-1 to TRBJ1-5; D remains unclear. The CDR3 loop is CASSQETDNQPQHF. CDR3 coding DNA: TGCGCCAGCAGCCAAGAAACGGACAATCAGCCCCAGCATTTT.